One and the same sample provided the 10 T cell receptor beta chains below, sequenced in a study of blood T cell repertoires in COVID-19. Clones were sequenced by immunoSEQ multiplex PCR, and TCRdb holds only the in-frame ones, with some missing. The sample lists approximately 210,000 clones, around 80% occurring once. What was sequenced was peripheral blood. All receptors come from a woman aged 40 to 55 with acute or convalescent COVID-19.

This clone showed up just a few times. The CDR3 loop is CASSLGRGTGELFF. The CDR3 DNA sequence: TGTGCCAGCAGCTTAGGAAGGGGCACCGGGGAGCTGTTTTTT. This chain connects TRBV11-2 to TRBJ2-2, with D maybe TRBD1 (5 bases). Trimming left V 1 base short and J 4 bases short, with 7 bases between. Per germline, CDR1 SGHAT and CDR2 FQNNGV. The CDR3 has 14 residues.

The chain couples TRBV30 to TRBJ1-1, with TRBD1 as a possible D gene (5 bases). Trimming took off 8 bases at V and 6 bases at J, with 13 bases between the two ends. The CDR3 is made up of 11 amino acids. Germline-derived CDR1 and CDR2 are GTSNPN and SVGIG (reference sequence). CDR3 bases: TGTGCCGGCAGCTGGGGCCCTGAAGCTTTCTTT. Its translation: CAGSWGPEAFF.

V usage is TRBV6-5 and J usage is TRBJ1-2; TRBD1 aligns across 7 bases. Germline CDR1 and CDR2: MNHEY and SVGAGI. CDR3 length: 13 residues. The V and J ends lost 6 bases and 1 base, in that order; junction bases with no gene match: 2. The CDR3, as DNA: TGTGCCAGCAGGGGACAGATTAACTATGGCTACACCTTC. Protein: CASRGQINYGYTF.

The V call is TRBV6-5, the J call TRBJ2-1; TRBD1 is a possible D gene (5 bases). V was pared by 0 bases and J by 6 bases, with 9 bases between. The CDR3 totals 14 residues. CDR1 MNHEY and CDR2 SVGAGI come from the germline V gene. In nucleotides, the CDR3 is TGTGCCAGCAGTTACTCGTCAGGGCCCAATGAGCAGTTCTTC. Translation gives CASSYSSGPNEQFF.

The rearrangement joins TRBV6-1 to TRBJ2-3; D might be TRBD2 (6 bases). Looked up from germline, CDR1 is MNHNS and CDR2 is SASEGT. CDR3 length equals 15 residues. V lost 3 bases and J 6 bases, leaving 16 bases between the germline ends. The CDR3 loop is CASSDGAGPRDTQYF. The CDR3 DNA is TGTGCCAGCAGTGACGGAGCGGGCCCTCGGGATACGCAGTATTTT.

This chain uses TRBV12-5 with TRBJ2-7; 8 bases fit TRBD1. Trimming at V came to 3 bases and at J to 6 bases, leaving 4 bases not matched to a gene. The germline V gene encodes CDR1 LGHNT and CDR2 FRNRAP. The CDR3 is 13 amino acids. In DNA, the CDR3 is TGTGCTAGTGGTTTAGGACAGGGAGGCGAGCAGTACTTC. This gives the protein CASGLGQGGEQYF. The whole variable domain, filled in from reference TRBV12-5 and TRBJ2-7, reads DARVTQTPRHKVTEMGQEVTMRCQPILGHNTVFWYRQTMMQGLELLAYFRNRAPLDDSGMPKDRFSAEMPDATLATLKIQPSEPRDSAVYFCASGLGQGGEQYFGPGTRLTVT.

This chain links TRBV6-2 or TRBV6-3 with TRBJ2-7; maybe TRBD1 (6 bases). This CDR3 contains 13 residues. Trimming took off 6 bases at V and 3 bases at J, with 12 bases between the two ends. Germline V CDR1 and CDR2: MNHEY, SVGEGT. The CDR3 nucleotides are TGTGCCAGCAGCCCTCGGACAGACTACGAGCAGTACTTC. This encodes CASSPRTDYEQYF.

This sequence joins TRBV6-2 or TRBV6-3 and TRBJ2-1; 7 positions agree with TRBD2. The CDR3 is made up of 17 amino acids. The germline V gene encodes CDR1 MNHEY and CDR2 SVGEGT. Germline trimming cut 2 bases from V and 5 bases from J; bases unmatched to any gene: 12. The DNA for the CDR3 is TGTGCCAGCAGTTACCCCGGTAGGACTAGAGTCGACAATGAGCAGTTCTTC. Encoded protein: CASSYPGRTRVDNEQFF.

This sequence joins TRBV6-1 and TRBJ1-2; possibly TRBD1 for D (6 bases). The CDR3 runs to 13 residues. V was pared by 1 base and J by 4 bases, with 7 bases between. CDR1 and CDR2 from the germline V gene are MNHNS and SASEGT. DNA of the CDR3: TGTGCCAGCAGTGAAGAGGGGGTCTATGGCTACACCTTC. It is translated as CASSEEGVYGYTF.

In its sample, this clone was seen a few times. J is TRBJ1-5 and V is TRBV5-1, with a tentative D call TRBD1 (5 bases). Germline values: CDR1 SGHRS, CDR2 YFSETQ. This CDR3 has 14 amino acids. V was pared by 1 base and J by 5 bases, with 10 bases between. DNA of the CDR3: TGCGCCAGCAGCTTGAGGGGCGGGGATCAGCCCCAGCATTTT. Amino acid sequence: CASSLRGGDQPQHF.